Shown below are 24 T cell receptor beta chains from a single sample sequenced in a study of CD8+ T cells in alopecia areata. Sorting of pooled cutaneous lymph node cells was based on CD4, CD8alpha, NKG2D, NKG2ACE and other markers. Isolated RNA was reverse transcribed into cDNA used as the sequencing template. Only in-frame clones appear in the TCRdb table, and some are missing; sequencing was by immunoSEQ multiplex PCR. Observed in the sample are some 2,200 clones, none of them singletons. The specimen sequenced was CD8+ T cells sorted from a lymph node. These receptors were obtained from a C3H/HeJ mouse with alopecia areata. MHC haplotype of the mouse line: H2-k.

Notes on this clone: All gene names here are mouse names. The missing CDR3 end, 4 residues past where the read stops, is filled in from the germline J gene. J is TRBJ2-4 and V is TRBV14; 10 nucleotides line up with TRBD2. V dropped 4 bases and J dropped 1; count of bases not matched to a gene: 6. Germline V gene data show CDR1 as SGHDT and CDR2 as FRDEAV. The CDR3 extends over 16 amino acids. The CDR3 here is CASSTWGGAGQNTLYF. The CDR3 bases that were read are TGTGCCAGCAGTACCTGGGGGGGCGCGGGTCAAAAC.

By sample fraction, this clone is medium-sized. Mouse gene names and germline throughout. From the germline J gene comes the end of the CDR3, since the read stops 4 residues before it. V and J are TRBV17 and TRBJ2-3, with D possibly being TRBD2 (6 bases). The CDR3 sequence is 15 residues long. The V end lost 0 bases, the J end lost 0 bases, and 7 bases lay between the germline ends. Germline loops: CDR1 MNHDT, CDR2 YYDKIL. CDR3 amino acids: CASSRDGGSAETLYF. The sequenced part of the CDR3 DNA is TGTGCTAGCAGTAGAGATGGGGGTAGTGCAGAA. Complete variable domain (other parts from reference TRBV17 and TRBJ2-3): DTTVKQNPRYKLARVGKPVNLICSQTMNHDTMYWYQKKPNQAPKLLLFYYDKILNREADTFEKFQSSRPNNSFCSLYIGSAGLEYSAMYLCASSRDGGSAETLYFGSGTRLTVL.

Details on this clone: The gene names here belong to mouse. The DNA read from the CDR3 is TGTGCCAGCAGTATGCGGGACAGGTCTCTC. Protein sequence: CASSMRDRSL. The CDR3 reads in full as CASSMRDRSLDYTF. The V call is TRBV19, the J call TRBJ1-2; 8 positions match TRBD1. With the read ending 4 residues before the CDR3 end, the germline J gene is used to fill in that end. This CDR3 region has 14 residues. The germline V gene encodes CDR1 FNHDT and CDR2 SITEND (reference sequence).

This clone has a count of ten or more. Mouse names are used for the genes. The CDR3 extends 4 residues past the end of the read, so its final part is completed from the germline J gene. The gene calls are TRBV5 and TRBJ2-5, with TRBD2 matching over 12 bases. The CDR3 is made up of 17 amino acids. Trimming removed 4 bases from V and 3 bases from J; junction bases left unmatched: 8. Per the germline V gene, CDR1 is LGHNA and CDR2 is YNLKQL (reference sequence). The covered CDR3 bases are TGTGCCAGCAGCCCCGACTGGGGGGGCGTTAGGCAAGAC. Translated: CASSPDWGGVRQD. In full, the CDR3 is CASSPDWGGVRQDTQYF.

At least ten counts were recorded for this clone. Mouse gene names and germline throughout. Read data end 4 residues before the CDR3 end; the end is taken from the germline J gene. The gene calls are TRBV17 and TRBJ2-1, with TRBD2 matching 8 bases. V dropped 3 bases and J dropped 3; count of bases not matched to a gene: 4. Germline values: CDR1 MNHDT, CDR2 YYDKIL. The CDR3 length is 15 residues. The sequenced part of the CDR3 DNA is TGTGCTAGCAGTAGGCTGGGGGGCCTCTATGCT. It codes for CASSRLGGLYA. The CDR3, in full, reads CASSRLGGLYAEQFF.

The sample holds a few counts of this clone. The genes and germline here are from mouse. Read data end 4 residues before the CDR3 end; the end is taken from the germline J gene. The chain is built from TRBV29 and TRBJ2-2; the D gene is possibly TRBD1 (6 bases). V lost 3 bases, J lost 2 bases, and 7 bases lay in between. Germline V lookup: CDR1 MSHET, CDR2 SYDVDS. The CDR3 covers 14 residues. The CDR3 loop reads CASSLRGNTGQLYF. The CDR3 bases that were read are TGTGCTAGCAGTTTGAGGGGGAACACCGGG.

This clone was picked up many times. Mouse names are used for the genes. The observed sequence ends 4 residues before the CDR3 terminus, with the missing tail filled in from the germline J gene. V is TRBV1 and J is TRBJ1-1; 8 bases match TRBD1. After removal of 1 base from V and 4 bases from J, the junction contained 5 bases not matched to a gene. Germline CDR1 NSQYPW, CDR2 LRSPGD (reference sequence). The CDR3 has 15 residues. CDR3 amino acids: CTCSAGTGTGTEVFF. CDR3 DNA, as far as it was read: TGCACCTGCAGTGCAGGGACAGGGACGGGCACA.

This clone came up many times. Gene names are mouse gene names. The sequenced fragment ends 3 residues before the CDR3 boundary, so the rest is inferred from the germline J gene. The chain recombines TRBV29 with TRBJ1-6, with a weak D call TRBD1 (5 bases). TRBJ1-6 is noted as an ORF with a role that remains uncertain. The CDR3 covers 15 residues. Trimming took 4 bases from V and 3 from J, leaving 10 bases between them. Germline CDR1 is MSHET and CDR2 is SYDVDS. CDR3 sequence: CASSSQGGYNSPLYF. The covered CDR3 bases are TGTGCTAGCAGTTCCCAGGGAGGCTATAATTCGCCC.

This clone was detected a few times. Mouse names are used for the genes. The read ends 4 residues before the CDR3 terminus; that terminus is restored from the germline J gene. Within the sample, other DNA sequences also encode this same CDR3. The rearrangement joins TRBV31 to TRBJ1-2; 7 positions agree with TRBD1. The CDR3 loop spans 14 amino acids. From germline, CDR1 is GKSSPN and CDR2 SITVG. After removal of 0 bases from V and 0 bases from J, the junction contained 1 base not matched to a gene. CDR3 DNA, as far as it was read: TGTGCCTGGAGTCTAGACAGGGCAAACTCC. Its translation: CAWSLDRANS. The whole CDR3 is CAWSLDRANSDYTF.

For this clone: Gene and germline names: mouse. The DNA ends 4 residues before the CDR3 does, and the rest of the CDR3 is filled in from the germline J gene. This chain uses TRBV13-1 with TRBJ1-1; D may be TRBD1 (6 bases). V lost 5 bases to trimming and J lost 0 bases, with 11 bases between them. CDR1 is NSHNY, CDR2 SYGAGN, per germline. The CDR3 loop spans 14 amino acids. The CDR3 loop reads CASSRDNSNTEVFF. CDR3 bases read: TGTGCCAGCAGCAGGGACAATTCAAACACA.

In its sample, this clone was seen a few times. The gene symbols are mouse symbols. The CDR3 end lies 4 residues beyond the end of the read and is filled in from the germline J gene. The chain uses TRBV13-1 and TRBJ2-1, with 12 bases fitting TRBD2. The CDR3 has 15 amino acids. Germline V gene sequence: CDR1 NSHNY, CDR2 SYGAGN. The CDR3 sequence: CASSAETGGAPEQFF. The CDR3 bases that were read are TGTGCCAGCAGTGCCGAGACTGGGGGGGCGCCT.

The sample holds many counts of this clone. Genes and germline come from the mouse. Read sequence stops 4 residues before the CDR3 end, and the germline J gene provides the missing end. The genes are TRBV5 and TRBJ2-3, with D possibly being TRBD1 (5 bases). V lost 0 bases and J lost 0, with 13 bases in between. Looked up from germline, CDR1 is LGHNA and CDR2 is YNLKQL (reference sequence). This CDR3 contains 17 residues. The CDR3 DNA, read in part, is TGTGCCAGCAGCCAAGAGGTGGCAGGGCCTAGTGCAGAA. This sequence encodes CASSQEVAGPSAE. The CDR3 in its entirety is CASSQEVAGPSAETLYF.

This clone was detected ten times or more. Gene and germline names: mouse. The DNA read from the CDR3 is TGTGCCAGCAGTATAGGACAAGTAAACACA. This translates into CASSIGQVNT. The complete CDR3 reads CASSIGQVNTEVFF. This chain connects TRBV19 to TRBJ1-1; D call uncertain. The read falls 4 residues short of the CDR3 end, and the missing part is taken from the germline J gene. The CDR3 runs to 14 residues. The germline V gene encodes CDR1 FNHDT and CDR2 SITEND (reference sequence). V was trimmed by 0 bases and J by 1 base, leaving 7 bases between them.

With regard to this clone: Gene labels here are mouse ones. The read comes to an end 4 residues before the CDR3 does, leaving the germline J gene to fill in the end. The chain couples TRBV1 to TRBJ2-3; D ambiguous. Trimming removed 0 bases from V and 0 bases from J, with 7 bases in between. The germline V gene has CDR1 NSQYPW and CDR2 LRSPGD (reference sequence). This CDR3 spans 15 amino acids. CDR3 sequence: CTCSADLTSAETLYF. Partial CDR3 DNA: TGCACCTGCAGTGCAGATCTAACTAGTGCAGAA.

Points on this clone: The genes are named according to mouse. The read gets to within 4 residues of the CDR3 end, and the germline J gene fills in the rest. V usage is TRBV19 and J usage is TRBJ2-4, with 12 bases fitting TRBD2. The ends lost 4 bases at V and 1 base at J; junction bases unmatched: 4. Germline V gene lookup returns CDR1 FNHDT and CDR2 SITEND (reference sequence). The CDR3 length is 16 residues. The CDR3 DNA, read in part, is TGTGCCAGCAGTCAGACTGGGGGGGCCGGTCAAAAC. It yields the protein CASSQTGGAGQN. From start to end, the CDR3 is CASSQTGGAGQNTLYF.

This clone was recorded many times. Gene names are mouse gene names. With the read ending 4 residues before the CDR3 end, the germline J gene is used to fill in that end. The V and J genes are TRBV1 and TRBJ2-1; perhaps TRBD1 as D (5 bases). CDR3 size: 14 residues. CDR1 and CDR2 from the germline V gene are NSQYPW and LRSPGD (reference sequence). The V and J ends lost 0 bases and 6 bases respectively, with 9 bases between them. The chain's CDR3 is CTCSADVQGAEQFF. The covered CDR3 bases are TGCACCTGCAGTGCAGATGTGCAGGGTGCT.

This clone showed up just a few times. Gene names are mouse gene names. The CDR3 extends 4 residues past the end of the read, so its final part is completed from the germline J gene. The V call is TRBV5, the J call TRBJ2-3, with 8 nucleotides matching TRBD2. The junction had 6 bases not matched to a gene; V was cut back by 4 bases and J by 0 bases. CDR1 is LGHNA, CDR2 YNLKQL, per germline (reference sequence). The CDR3 extends over 16 amino acids. CDR3 protein: CASSPDWGLSAETLYF. The CDR3 bases that were read are TGTGCCAGCAGCCCCGACTGGGGCCTTAGTGCAGAA.

There are a few counts of this clone. All gene names here are mouse names. The read stops 4 residues short of the end of the CDR3; the missing end is completed from the germline J gene. The chain links TRBV13-1 to TRBJ2-1; 8 positions agree with TRBD1. The CDR3 extends over 14 amino acids. J was trimmed by 6 bases and V by 4 bases; bases with no gene match: 6. CDR1 is NSHNY and CDR2 is SYGAGN in the germline V gene. CDR3: CASSRETGVAEQFF. The covered CDR3 bases are TGTGCCAGCAGTCGGGAGACAGGGGTTGCT.

This clone was counted at least ten times. Mouse germline and gene names are used. With the read ending 4 residues before the CDR3 end, the germline J gene is used to fill in that end. V gene TRBV31 combines with J gene TRBJ1-1; tentative D call: TRBD1 (5 bases). The CDR3 has 14 amino acids. Germline-derived CDR1 and CDR2 are GKSSPN and SITVG. Partial CDR3 DNA: TGTGCCTGGAGTCTAGGGCAGGGCGTAGCA. Protein: CAWSLGQGVA. The full-length CDR3 reads as CAWSLGQGVAEVFF.

This clone is medium-sized within its sample. The gene names here belong to mouse. The observed sequence ends 4 residues before the CDR3 terminus, with the missing tail filled in from the germline J gene. The chain combines TRBV3 with TRBJ2-3, with TRBD1 matching over 8 bases. The CDR3 length is 14 residues. Germline CDR1 is SNHLY and CDR2 is FYNGKV (reference sequence). Unmatched junction bases numbered 0, after V lost 3 bases and J lost 1 base. The part of the CDR3 DNA that was read is TGTGCCAGCAGCTTGGACAGGGGTGCAGAA. Translating gives CASSLDRGAE. In full, the CDR3 reads CASSLDRGAETLYF.

This clone was counted many times. Mouse gene names apply. The read ends 4 residues early relative to the CDR3; the germline J gene fills the gap. Other DNA sequences within the sample encode an identical CDR3. The V gene is TRBV13-2, the J gene TRBJ2-5; 10 nucleotides line up with TRBD2. Germline V gene sequence: CDR1 NNHNN, CDR2 SYGAGS (reference sequence). CDR3 size: 15 residues. CDR3 DNA, as far as it was read: TGTGCCAGCGGTGATCTGGGGGGGCGCGGTGAC. Translating gives CASGDLGGRGD. The full CDR3 is CASGDLGGRGDTQYF.

This clone came up many times. The gene symbols are mouse symbols. The sequenced fragment ends 4 residues before the CDR3 boundary, so the rest is inferred from the germline J gene. The gene calls are TRBV19 and TRBJ2-4, with D perhaps matching TRBD2 (7 bases). Deletions cut 2 bases from V and 0 bases from J, with 10 bases between. Germline V gene data show CDR1 as FNHDT and CDR2 as SITEND (reference sequence). This CDR3 spans 15 amino acids. The CDR3 region is CASSIGGPSQNTLYF. The DNA read from the CDR3 is TGTGCCAGCAGTATTGGGGGGCCTAGTCAAAAC. Together with reference TRBV19 and TRBJ2-4, the CDR3 gives the full variable domain: GGIITQTPKFLIGQEGQKLTLKCQQNFNHDTMYWYRQDSGKGLRLIYYSITENDLQKGDLSEGYDASREKKSSFSLTVTSAQKNEMAVFLCASSIGGPSQNTLYFGAGTRLSVL.

This clone was found many times. Genes and germline come from the mouse. The sequenced fragment ends 4 residues before the CDR3 boundary, so the rest is inferred from the germline J gene. J is TRBJ1-1 and V is TRBV3; 9 nucleotides line up with TRBD1. After removal of 5 bases from V and 3 bases from J, the junction contained 7 bases not matched to a gene. The CDR3 is 15 residues long. Germline V CDR1 and CDR2: SNHLY, FYNGKV (reference sequence). CDR3 protein: CASSARQGGYTEVFF. The CDR3 bases that were read are TGTGCCAGCAGCGCGCGACAGGGGGGGTACACA. The entire variable domain, with the rest obtained from reference TRBV3 and TRBJ1-1, is as follows: GPKVLQIPSHQIIDMGQMVTLNCDPVSNHLYFYWYKQILGQQMEFLVNFYNGKVMEKSKLFKDQFSVERPDGSYFTLKIQPTALEDSAVYFCASSARQGGYTEVFFGKGTRLTVV.

The sample holds many counts of this clone. Gene names refer to mouse genes. With the read ending 4 residues before the CDR3 end, the germline J gene is used to fill in that end. This chain links TRBV29 with TRBJ2-3; TRBD1 aligns across 7 bases. Per germline, CDR1 MSHET and CDR2 SYDVDS. J gave up 1 base and V 6 bases, and 4 bases lay outside the gene matches. This CDR3 region has 14 residues. The CDR3 reads CASSIDRGAETLYF. The sequenced part of the CDR3 DNA is TGTGCTAGCAGCATCGACAGGGGTGCAGAA.